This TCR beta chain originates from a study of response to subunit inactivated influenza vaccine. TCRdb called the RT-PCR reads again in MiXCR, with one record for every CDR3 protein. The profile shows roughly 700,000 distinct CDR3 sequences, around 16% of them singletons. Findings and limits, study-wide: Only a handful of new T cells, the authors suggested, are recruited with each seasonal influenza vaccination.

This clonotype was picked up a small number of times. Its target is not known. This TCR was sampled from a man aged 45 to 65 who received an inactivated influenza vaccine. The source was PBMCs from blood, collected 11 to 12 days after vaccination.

For the CDR3, the DNA is TGTGCCAGCAGACGGACAGTTACTACTAGCACAGATACGCAGTATTTT. Translation: CASRRTVTTSTDTQYF. The chain is built from TRBV6-1 and TRBJ2-3, with D perhaps matching TRBD1 (6 bases). Trimming stripped 6 bases from V and 0 bases from J, with 16 bases between. The germline V gene encodes CDR1 MNHNS and CDR2 SASEGT. There are 16 residues in the CDR3.